The rows below give T cell receptor beta chains drawn from one sample of a study of cytomegalovirus exposure and HLA in healthy donors. Sequenced by immunoSEQ multiplex PCR; TCRdb stores in-frame clones only, minus some. The sample has some 130,000 clones; around 80% are singletons. Sequences were obtained from PBMCs. These receptors originate from a woman aged 40 to 50 in good health and CMV-seronegative. CDR3s include the opening cysteine and the closing phenylalanine or tryptophan. The D gene is left open where the match is weak. Part of the rows lack a size; the others show once, few, many or a class for expanded clones.

j_call | v_call | d_call | clone_size | cdr3_nt | cdr3_aa
TRBJ1-3 | TRBV5-1 | NA | NA | TGCGCCAGCAGCTTGGAAGCGGGACTCAGCTCTGGAAACACCATATATTTT | CASSLEAGLSSGNTIYF
TRBJ1-5 | TRBV18 | TRBD1 | NA | TGTGCCAGCTCACCAGAGGGGGCCTTTTGGCCCCAGCATTTT | CASSPEGAFWPQHF
TRBJ2-3 | TRBV11-3 | TRBD2 | NA | TGTGCCAGCAGCCCGGGGACTAGCGGGAGAGTCGATACGCAGTATTTT | CASSPGTSGRVDTQYF
TRBJ1-1 | TRBV5-6 | NA | NA | TGTGCCAGCAGCTTTGGACAGCCTAACACTGAAGCTTTCTTT | CASSFGQPNTEAFF
TRBJ2-1 | TRBV5-1 | NA | NA | TGCGCCAGCAGCTTGGAGACAGTGCCTCAGTTCTTC | CASSLETVPQFF
TRBJ1-3 | TRBV7-3 | NA | NA | TGTGCCAGCAGCTTAGGCCCCGGAAACACCATATATTTT | CASSLGPGNTIYF
TRBJ2-1 | TRBV12-5 | NA | NA | TGTGCTAGTGGTTTGAAGGAGGGAGGTGAGCAGTTCTTC | CASGLKEGGEQFF
TRBJ1-5 | TRBV7-2 | NA | NA | TGTGCCAGCAGCTTAGCGGGACACAGCAATCAGCCCCAGCATTTT | CASSLAGHSNQPQHF
TRBJ1-1 | TRBV15 | NA | NA | TGTGCCACCAGCAGCCGGTGGACTGAAGCTTTCTTT | CATSSRWTEAFF
TRBJ2-7 | TRBV5-1 | NA | NA | TGCGCCAGCAGGCGGGACAGCTTCTACGAGCAGTACTTC | CASRRDSFYEQYF
TRBJ2-1 | TRBV6-4 | TRBD1 | NA | TGTGCCAGCAGCCAGACAGGGAATGAGCAGTTCTTC | CASSQTGNEQFF
TRBJ2-5 | TRBV5-6 | NA | NA | TGTGCCAGCAGCTTGAGTGCAACCGAGTACCAAGAGACCCAGTACTTC | CASSLSATEYQETQYF
TRBJ2-5 | TRBV7-2 | TRBD2 | NA | TGTGCCAGCAGCTTGACTAGCGGGAGGTCCGAGACCCAGTACTTC | CASSLTSGRSETQYF
TRBJ2-1 | TRBV28 | TRBD1 | NA | TGTGCCAGCAGTTTTGTGGGGATAACACAGGGGTCCTACAATGAGCAGTTCTTC | CASSFVGITQGSYNEQFF
TRBJ1-1 | TRBV4-3 | NA | few | TGCGCCAGCAGCCAAGATGCGAGGGTTGAAGCTTTCTTT | CASSQDARVEAFF
TRBJ2-1 | TRBV19 | TRBD2 | NA | TGTGCCAGTAGTAACCTAGCGGGAGGGGTTTACAATGAGCAGTTCTTC | CASSNLAGGVYNEQFF
TRBJ2-1 | TRBV6-1 | NA | NA | TGTGCCAGCAGTGGACCCGGGAGTTCCAGGAGTAATGAGCAGTTCTTC | CASSGPGSSRSNEQFF
TRBJ1-2 | TRBV18 | TRBD1 | NA | TGTGCCAGCTCACCCGGGACAGACTATGGCTACACCTTC | CASSPGTDYGYTF
TRBJ2-7 | TRBV5-6 | NA | NA | TGTGCCAGCAGCTTGTGGAGGTACGAGCAGTACTTC | CASSLWRYEQYF
TRBJ1-1 | TRBV19 | NA | NA | TGTGCCAGCCAGCAGGGGCAGGTCCCGAACACTGAAGCTTTCTTT | CASQQGQVPNTEAFF
TRBJ1-1 | TRBV29-1 | NA | NA | TGCAGCGTTCGGGGGGAGGGAGGGCGAGGCACTGAAGCTTTCTTT | CSVRGEGGRGTEAFF
TRBJ2-1 | TRBV4-3 | TRBD2 | NA | TGCGCCAGCAGCCAAGAAGCCCCCCTTTCTAGCGGGAGGATGGTTGAGCAGTTCTTC | CASSQEAPLSSGRMVEQFF
TRBJ2-7 | TRBV9 | NA | NA | TGTGCCAGCAGCGTATCCCAGGGGGGCAACGAGCAGTACTTC | CASSVSQGGNEQYF
TRBJ1-1 | TRBV5-1 | NA | NA | TGCGCCAGCAGCTACGCGGGACGCCCTGGGAACACTGAAGCTTTCTTT | CASSYAGRPGNTEAFF
TRBJ1-4 | TRBV6-5 | NA | few | TGTGCCAGCAGTTACTCGGGAGATGGTGAAAAACTGTTTTTT | CASSYSGDGEKLFF
TRBJ2-1 | TRBV6-6 | TRBD2 | NA | TGTGCCAGCAGTTTGACTAGCGGTTCTTCAGATGAGCAGTTCTTC | CASSLTSGSSDEQFF
TRBJ1-2 | TRBV13 | TRBD1 | NA | TGTGCCAGCAGCCCCGGGACAGGAGCCGCTAACTATGGCTACACCTTC | CASSPGTGAANYGYTF
TRBJ2-7 | TRBV5-4 | NA | NA | TGTGCCAGCAGCTTGCAGGGTTACGAGCAGTACTTC | CASSLQGYEQYF
TRBJ2-1 | TRBV5-8 | TRBD2 | NA | TGTGCCAGCAGTTATCCGGGACTAGCTGGCCATGAGCAGTTCTTC | CASSYPGLAGHEQFF
TRBJ2-1 | TRBV19 | TRBD1 | few | TGTGCCAGTAGAAGAACAGGGGGTGAGCAGTTCTTC | CASRRTGGEQFF
TRBJ1-5 | TRBV5-6 | NA | NA | TGTGCCAGCAGCTTGGGGCGGGGTGGGGAGCCCCAGCATTTT | CASSLGRGGEPQHF
TRBJ2-5 | TRBV28 | NA | NA | TGTGCCAGCCGGAAGACAGCTCAAGAGACCCAGTACTTC | CASRKTAQETQYF
TRBJ1-2 | TRBV19 | NA | NA | TGTGCCAGTATTACGGGAGACACGGGCTATGGCTACACCTTC | CASITGDTGYGYTF
TRBJ2-7 | TRBV5-4 | TRBD2 | few | TGTGCCAGCAGCTCGGCTAGCGGGAGCTACGAGCAGTACTTC | CASSSASGSYEQYF
TRBJ2-2 | TRBV10-2 | TRBD1 | NA | TGCGCCAGCAAGGCCGGGGCAGGGGGTGCCGGGGAGCTGTTTTTT | CASKAGAGGAGELFF
TRBJ2-7 | TRBV5-1 | TRBD2 | NA | TGCGCCAGCAGCTTAGGCGGGAGTTCCTACGAGCAGTACTTC | CASSLGGSSYEQYF
TRBJ1-5 | TRBV19 | NA | NA | TGTGCCAGTAGACTACTCGACAGCTTCAATCAGCCCCAGCATTTT | CASRLLDSFNQPQHF
TRBJ2-7 | TRBV2 | TRBD1 | NA | TGTGCCAGCAAAACAGGGGCGAACTACGAGCAGTACTTC | CASKTGANYEQYF
TRBJ2-6 | TRBV7-2 | TRBD2 | NA | TGTGCCAGCAGCCGCAGTAGCGGGAGGGCCCCTGGGGCCAACGTCCTGACTTTC | CASSRSSGRAPGANVLTF
TRBJ2-3 | TRBV4-2 | TRBD1 | few | TGTGCCAGCAGCCAAGTACGGACAGGGGGGGCAGATACGCAGTATTTT | CASSQVRTGGADTQYF
TRBJ1-2 | TRBV27 | NA | NA | TGTGCCAGCAGTTTCTCCCCCAGGAACTATGGCTACACCTTC | CASSFSPRNYGYTF
TRBJ1-2 | TRBV7-3 | NA | NA | TGTGCCAGCAGCCCGTCAGATGGCTATGGCTACACCTTC | CASSPSDGYGYTF
TRBJ2-5 | TRBV25-1 | NA | NA | TGTGCCAGCAGTGAAGGGCTAGCGAGGTCAGAGACCCAGTACTTC | CASSEGLARSETQYF
TRBJ1-1 | TRBV7-2 | NA | NA | TGTGCCAGCAGCTTAATAAGCACGAACACTGAAGCTTTCTTT | CASSLISTNTEAFF
TRBJ2-2 | TRBV5-1 | TRBD1 | NA | TGCGCCAGCAGCTTATTCGAACAGGGGGCATCCGGGGAGCTGTTTTTT | CASSLFEQGASGELFF
TRBJ2-4 | TRBV4-1 | NA | NA | TGCGCCAGCAGCCAACCCCTGTCAAAGCGAAACATTCAGTACTTC | CASSQPLSKRNIQYF
TRBJ2-7 | TRBV12-5 | TRBD1 | NA | TGTGCTAGTGGTTTGTCAGGGGGCTACGAGCAGTACTTC | CASGLSGGYEQYF
TRBJ1-4 | TRBV7-2 | TRBD1 | NA | TGTGCCAGCAGCTCCCGGACAGGTGACAATGAAAAACTGTTTTTT | CASSSRTGDNEKLFF